One sample yielded the 29 T cell receptor beta chains listed below, sequenced in a study of shared clonotypes between healthy human individuals. Here immunoSEQ multiplex PCR was the method, and the copy in TCRdb shows in-frame clones only, minus some. Among approximately 530,000 clones listed, roughly 95% were seen once. Material for sequencing was naive CD4+ T cells sorted from blood. Subset reported: CD45RA+ positively selected. All receptors come from a woman aged 25 to 39 in good health.

The rearrangement links TRBV6-5 to TRBJ2-7; possible D gene TRBD2, 6 bases. Trimming removed 7 bases from V and 4 bases from J, with 14 bases in between. Germline V gene sequence: CDR1 MNHEY, CDR2 SVGAGI. The CDR3 totals 13 residues. CDR3 in amino acids: CASIGGPWYEQYF. As DNA, the CDR3 is TGTGCCAGCATCGGGGGACCATGGTACGAGCAGTACTTC.

The V gene is TRBV6-6, the J gene TRBJ2-7; a possible D gene is TRBD1 (5 bases). From germline, CDR1 is MNHNY and CDR2 SVGAGI (reference sequence). The CDR3 sequence is 14 residues long. Trimming took 2 bases from V and 2 from J, leaving 10 bases between them. For the CDR3, the DNA is TGTGCCAGCAGTTACCAGGGTTTAACCTACGAGCAGTACTTC. Protein: CASSYQGLTYEQYF.

The chain couples TRBV19 to TRBJ2-7, with a tentative D call TRBD1 (8 bases). Trimming shortened V by 5 bases and J by 2 bases, and 28 bases separated the two germline ends. The CDR3 covers 19 residues. Per germline, CDR1 LNHDA and CDR2 SQIVND (reference sequence). CDR3 DNA sequence: TGTGCCAGTAGTCCTTACAGGGGGGGAGTCGCCCTCGAAACCTACGAGCAGTACTTC. Protein: CASSPYRGGVALETYEQYF.

This chain links TRBV10-1 with TRBJ2-3, with 14 bases aligning to TRBD2. In germline, CDR1 is WNHNN, CDR2 SYGVQD (reference sequence). CDR3 size: 18 residues. V dropped 2 bases and J dropped 4; count of bases not matched to a gene: 8. CDR3 sequence: CASSEQTSGRAGADTQYF. CDR3 coding DNA: TGCGCCAGCAGTGAGCAGACTAGCGGGAGGGCGGGAGCAGATACGCAGTATTTT.

This rearrangement joins TRBV7-2 to TRBJ2-1; D gene ambiguous. This CDR3 is 15 amino acids long. Germline V CDR1 and CDR2: SGHTA, FQGNSA. V gave up 5 bases and J gave up 4 bases, with 15 bases separating them. The CDR3 DNA follows: TGTGCCAGCAGCCACCCTAGTGACAATTACAATGAGCAGTTCTTC. Protein: CASSHPSDNYNEQFF.

The chain's CDR3 is CASSEFRLSHQETQYF. In nucleotides, the CDR3 is TGTGCCAGCAGTGAATTTCGTCTTTCGCATCAAGAGACCCAGTACTTC. This sequence joins TRBV6-4 and TRBJ2-5, with no clear D. V shed 3 bases and J shed 2 bases, with 16 bases lying between them. The CDR3 has 16 amino acids. Per the germline V gene, CDR1 is MRHNA and CDR2 is SNTAGT.

The chain carries TRBV18 and TRBJ1-2, with D unclear. CDR1 and CDR2 (germline): KGHSH, LQKENI. Trimming removed 0 bases from V and 7 bases from J, with 12 bases in between. The CDR3 consists of 14 residues. In DNA, the CDR3 is TGTGCCAGCTCACCACCCGAGAAAAGTGCTGGCTACACCTTC. Its translation: CASSPPEKSAGYTF. Together with reference TRBV18 and TRBJ1-2, the CDR3 gives the full variable domain: NAGVMQNPRHLVRRRGQEARLRCSPMKGHSHVYWYRQLPEEGLKFMVYLQKENIIDESGMPKERFSAEFPKEGPSILRIQQVVRGDSAAYFCASSPPEKSAGYTFGSGTRLTVV.

The chain links TRBV29-1 to TRBJ2-2; the match to TRBD2 covers 10 bases. V dropped 7 bases and J dropped 4; count of bases not matched to a gene: 6. The CDR3 totals 14 residues. Germline CDR1 SQVTM, CDR2 ANQGSEA. The CDR3 DNA reads as TGCAGCGGCCAGGGACTAGCGACCACCGGGGAGCTGTTTTTT. Translated, it gives CSGQGLATTGELFF.

V and J are TRBV4-1 and TRBJ1-2; 8 nucleotides match TRBD1. Germline CDR1 MGHRA, CDR2 YSYEKL. CDR3 length: 15 residues. V shed 1 base and J 7 bases; nucleotides not matched to a gene: 8. CDR3 DNA: TGCGCCAGCAGCCAAGGTTCGACAGGGGTCCCTGGCTACACCTTC. Translating it yields CASSQGSTGVPGYTF.

The chain employs TRBV6-4 and TRBJ2-1; D possibly corresponds to TRBD2 (6 bases). V lost 4 bases to trimming and J lost 10 bases, with 11 bases between them. In germline, CDR1 is MRHNA, CDR2 SNTAGT. This CDR3 comprises 12 residues. This chain's CDR3 is CASSGPGVEQFF. In DNA form, the CDR3 reads TGTGCCAGCAGTGGGCCGGGGGTGGAGCAGTTCTTC.

Comment on this clone: The same CDR3 can be traced to other DNA sequences in this sample. This chain connects TRBV20-1 to TRBJ2-5; no reliable D call. V lost 3 bases, J lost 5 bases, and 7 bases lay in between. Germline V gene sequence: CDR1 DFQATT, CDR2 SNEGSKA (reference sequence). The CDR3 extends over 11 amino acids. The CDR3 spells CSASDPETQYF. As DNA, the CDR3 is TGCAGTGCTAGCGACCCTGAGACCCAGTACTTC.

The chain couples TRBV29-1 to TRBJ1-2, with 9 bases aligning to TRBD1. Germline V gives CDR1 SQVTM, CDR2 ANQGSEA. The CDR3 totals 13 residues. V was pared by 7 bases and J by 3 bases, with 6 bases of the junction left unmatched. The CDR3 spells CSAGDRVDYGYTF. CDR3 in DNA: TGCAGCGCCGGGGACAGGGTAGACTATGGCTACACCTTC.

The chain recombines TRBV28 with TRBJ1-2; 8 positions match TRBD1. After removal of 3 bases from V and 8 bases from J, the junction contained 8 bases not matched to a gene. In germline, CDR1 is MDHEN, CDR2 SYDVKM. This CDR3 region has 14 residues. CDR3 sequence reads: CASSLFKQGDGYTF. In nucleotides, the CDR3 is TGTGCCAGCAGTTTGTTCAAACAGGGGGACGGCTACACCTTC.

The chain joins TRBV7-9 to TRBJ2-1; weak D call: TRBD1 (6 bases). V lost 5 bases, J lost 3 bases, and 14 bases lay in between. CDR3 length: 15 residues. Looked up from germline, CDR1 is SEHNR and CDR2 is FQNEAQ (reference sequence). The DNA of the CDR3 is TGTGCCAGCAGCGTTGGGGGCGGAGTCTACAATGAGCAGTTCTTC. Its protein product is CASSVGGGVYNEQFF.

This clone occurred once. This chain joins TRBV7-9 and TRBJ1-1, with D hard to call. The V and J ends lost 9 bases and 2 bases respectively, with 13 bases between them. This CDR3 is 13 amino acids long. In germline, CDR1 is SEHNR, CDR2 FQNEAQ (reference sequence). CDR3 nucleotides: TGTGCCAGTAGGAGTCAGCCCAACACTGAAGCTTTCTTT. Protein sequence: CASRSQPNTEAFF.

The V and J genes are TRBV5-1 and TRBJ1-2; D ambiguous. CDR1 and CDR2 (germline): SGHRS, YFSETQ. This CDR3 spans 14 amino acids. The ends were cut back, 4 bases at V and 5 bases at J, with 15 bases in the middle. The CDR3 region is CASSLVGVQYGYTF. CDR3 coding DNA: TGCGCCAGCAGCCTCGTCGGGGTCCAGTATGGCTACACCTTC.

The chain has TRBV28 and TRBJ2-5; TRBD1 aligns across 7 bases. Germline lookup yields CDR1 MDHEN and CDR2 SYDVKM. The V segment lost 6 bases and the J segment 1 base; nucleotides outside the gene matches: 5. CDR3 length: 14 residues. The CDR3: CASRPGTAQETQYF. The CDR3, as DNA: TGTGCCAGCAGGCCCGGGACAGCCCAAGAGACCCAGTACTTC.

The rearrangement joins TRBV5-1 to TRBJ1-2, with a weak D call TRBD1 (6 bases). The length of the CDR3 is 15 residues. V was cut by 3 bases and J by 8 bases, with 20 bases left in between. The germline V gene has CDR1 SGHRS and CDR2 YFSETQ. CDR3 sequence (DNA): TGCGCCAGCAGCTCCGGGACAACCGGGTCTCTCGGCTACACCTTC. Amino acid sequence: CASSSGTTGSLGYTF.

This clone was detected a few times. Other nucleotide sequences in the sample specify the same CDR3. The V and J genes are TRBV5-1 and TRBJ2-1; a possible D gene is TRBD2 (5 bases). This CDR3 has 13 amino acids. Germline V gene sequence: CDR1 SGHRS, CDR2 YFSETQ. V lost 0 bases and J 5 bases, leaving 6 bases between the germline ends. CDR3 nucleotide sequence: TGCGCCAGCAGCTTGGGGCGGGACAATGAGCAGTTCTTC. This translates into CASSLGRDNEQFF.

In this sample, this clone turned up once. This sequence joins TRBV19 and TRBJ1-4; TRBD1 is a possible D gene (6 bases). Trimming removed 8 bases at V and 3 bases at J, with 10 bases between. Germline V CDR1 and CDR2: LNHDA, SQIVND (reference sequence). CDR3 length: 13 residues. The DNA for the CDR3 is TGTGCCAGTGAAAGGACAGCTAATGAAAAACTGTTTTTT. This translates into CASERTANEKLFF.

For this clone: One junction end does not reproduce the germline sequence, and a read error may be involved. The chain joins TRBV5-5 to TRBJ1-1, with D hard to call. The CDR3 runs to 13 residues. Germline CDR1 reads SGHKS; CDR2 reads YYEKEE (reference sequence). DNA for the CDR3: TGTGCCAGCACCTTGTCAAGGAACACTGAAGCTTTCTTT. This translates into CASTLSRNTEAFF.

V usage is TRBV11-2 and J usage is TRBJ2-5, with D perhaps matching TRBD1 (6 bases). Germline CDR1 SGHAT, CDR2 FQNNGV. The CDR3 covers 18 residues. Trimming shortened V by 1 base and J by 0 bases, and 18 bases separated the two germline ends. CDR3 nucleotide sequence: TGTGCCAGCAGCTTAGTAGCAGCTGTCACAGGGAACCAAGAGACCCAGTACTTC. Protein product: CASSLVAAVTGNQETQYF.

J is TRBJ1-3 and V is TRBV2; D remains ambiguous. The CDR3 is 13 amino acids. Germline CDR1 and CDR2: SNHLY and FYNNEI. The V and J ends lost 4 bases and 6 bases respectively, with 10 bases between them. The CDR3 protein is CASSGHILNTIYF. Here the CDR3 DNA reads TGTGCCAGCAGTGGACACATCCTAAACACCATATATTTT. The full variable domain, its missing parts supplied by reference TRBV2 and TRBJ1-3, is EPEVTQTPSHQVTQMGQEVILRCVPISNHLYFYWYRQILGQKVEFLVSFYNNEISEKSEIFDDQFSVERPDGSNFTLKIRSTKLEDSAMYFCASSGHILNTIYFGEGSWLTVV.

A single count supports this clone. V usage is TRBV19 and J usage is TRBJ1-3, with a tentative D call TRBD1 (6 bases). The CDR3 is made up of 14 amino acids. V gave up 3 bases and J gave up 2 bases, with 8 bases separating them. In germline, CDR1 is LNHDA, CDR2 SQIVND (reference sequence). This CDR3 is CASSIGQPGNTIYF. CDR3 bases: TGTGCCAGTAGTATTGGACAGCCTGGAAACACCATATATTTT.

This chain joins TRBV15 and TRBJ2-7, with TRBD1 matching over 12 bases. The length of the CDR3 is 16 residues. Germline loops: CDR1 LNHNV, CDR2 YYDKDF (reference sequence). The V and J ends lost 0 bases and 5 bases, in that order; junction bases with no gene match: 5. Written as DNA, the CDR3 is TGTGCCACCAGCAGAGATACGGGACAGGGGGCCCACGAGCAGTACTTC. It yields the protein CATSRDTGQGAHEQYF.

The chain employs TRBV7-9 and TRBJ1-2, with TRBD1 matching over 10 bases. Trimming cost V 5 bases and J 7 bases; bases outside gene matches: 4. Germline CDR1 is SEHNR and CDR2 is FQNEAQ (reference sequence). The CDR3 covers 13 residues. The CDR3, as DNA: TGTGCCAGCAGCCCGGGACAGGGGTTTGGCTACACCTTC. Its translation is CASSPGQGFGYTF.

The chain combines TRBV19 with TRBJ1-5; 10 nucleotides line up with TRBD1. CDR3 size: 15 residues. Trimming took 3 bases from V and 5 from J; bases not matched to a gene: 4. Germline values: CDR1 LNHDA, CDR2 SQIVND (reference sequence). The CDR3 DNA follows: TGTGCCAGTAGTATCGGGACAGGGGATTATCAGCCCCAGCATTTT. As protein: CASSIGTGDYQPQHF.

The chain employs TRBV19 and TRBJ1-4; tentative D call: TRBD1 (5 bases). V gave up 5 bases and J gave up 3 bases, with 10 bases separating them. CDR3 size: 14 residues. CDR1 is LNHDA, CDR2 SQIVND, per germline (reference sequence). In DNA form, the CDR3 reads TGTGCCAGTAGTTCTACAGGTTCTAATGAAAAACTGTTTTTT. This encodes CASSSTGSNEKLFF.

The gene calls are TRBV2 and TRBJ2-7, with D unclear. CDR3 length: 14 residues. The V and J ends lost 7 bases and 0 bases respectively, with 13 bases between them. The germline gives CDR1 SNHLY, CDR2 FYNNEI. This CDR3 is CASKDVGTSYEQYF. As DNA, the CDR3 is TGTGCCAGCAAGGATGTGGGCACCTCCTACGAGCAGTACTTC.